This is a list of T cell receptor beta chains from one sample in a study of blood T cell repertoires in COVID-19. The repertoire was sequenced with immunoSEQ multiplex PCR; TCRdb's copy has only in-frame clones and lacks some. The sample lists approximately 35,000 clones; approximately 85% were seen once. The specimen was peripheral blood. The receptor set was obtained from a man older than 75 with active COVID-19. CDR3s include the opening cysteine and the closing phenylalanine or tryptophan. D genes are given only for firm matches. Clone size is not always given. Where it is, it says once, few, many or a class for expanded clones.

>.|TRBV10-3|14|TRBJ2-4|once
TGTGCCATCAGTGATGGCAGAGCCAAAAACATTCAGTACTTC
CAISDGRAKNIQYF
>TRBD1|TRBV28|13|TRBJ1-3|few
TGTGCCAGAGACAGGGGGACTGGAAACACCATATATTTT
CARDRGTGNTIYF
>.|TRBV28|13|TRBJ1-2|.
TGTGCCAGTAAGACAGTGATTAACTATGGCTACACCTTC
CASKTVINYGYTF
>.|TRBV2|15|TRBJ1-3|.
TGTGCCAGCAGTGACGAACAGGTTACCGGAAACACCATATATTTT
CASSDEQVTGNTIYF
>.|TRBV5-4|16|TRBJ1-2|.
TGTGCCAGCAGCTTCGGTGACAGGCTCCCCCAATATGGCTACACCTTC
CASSFGDRLPQYGYTF
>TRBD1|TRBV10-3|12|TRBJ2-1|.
TGTGCCATCAGAAATACAGGGGGTGAGCAGTTCTTC
CAIRNTGGEQFF
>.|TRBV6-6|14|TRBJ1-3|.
TGTGCCAGCAGTCCCCAGGGATACGGAAACACCATATATTTT
CASSPQGYGNTIYF
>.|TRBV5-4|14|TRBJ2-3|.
TGTGCCAGCAGCCACCCTATCTCTCGAGATACGCAGTATTTT
CASSHPISRDTQYF
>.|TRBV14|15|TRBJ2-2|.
TGTGCCAGCAGCCAAGCGTTCCAGGTAGCCGGGGAGCTGTTTTTT
CASSQAFQVAGELFF
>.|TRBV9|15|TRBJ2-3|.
TGTGCCAGCAGCGTAGCCCCGACAGGAACAGATACGCAGTATTTT
CASSVAPTGTDTQYF
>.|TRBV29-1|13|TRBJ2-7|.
TGCAGCGTTGAGTCCTCGTTCAGGGACGAGCAGTACTTC
CSVESSFRDEQYF
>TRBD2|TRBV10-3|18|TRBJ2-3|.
TGTGCCACTCGTCCGGGCCTAGGGACTAGCGGGACCACAGATACGCAGTATTTT
CATRPGLGTSGTTDTQYF
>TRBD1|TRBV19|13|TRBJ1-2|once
TGTGCCACCCGACAGGGGAGGGACTATGGCTACACCTTC
CATRQGRDYGYTF
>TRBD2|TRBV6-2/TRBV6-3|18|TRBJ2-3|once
TGTGCCAGCAGCTCACTCCGGACCGTACTAGCGGGGACAGATACGCAGTATTTT
CASSSLRTVLAGTDTQYF
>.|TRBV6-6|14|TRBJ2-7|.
TGTGCCAGCAGTTACTCGTTACAGGGCGGTGAGCAGTACTTC
CASSYSLQGGEQYF
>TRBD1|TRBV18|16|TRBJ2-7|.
TGTGCCAGCTCACTTAACTTTGGACAGGGGGACTACGAGCAGTACTTC
CASSLNFGQGDYEQYF
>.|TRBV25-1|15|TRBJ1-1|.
TGTGCCAGCAGTGCTCTCTCCGCGATGAACACTGAAGCTTTCTTT
CASSALSAMNTEAFF
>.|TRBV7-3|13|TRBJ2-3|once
TGTGCCAGCAGCTTTGGCGGCGGGGATACGCAGTATTTT
CASSFGGGDTQYF
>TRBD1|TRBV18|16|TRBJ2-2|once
TGTGCCAGCTCACCGAGGGGACAGGGTGGAACCGGGGAGCTGTTTTTT
CASSPRGQGGTGELFF
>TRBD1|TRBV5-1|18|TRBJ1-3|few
TGCGCCAGCAGCTCGGAGCCGGGACAGGTATCTTCTGGAAACACCATATATTTT
CASSSEPGQVSSGNTIYF
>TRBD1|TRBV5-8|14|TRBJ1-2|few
TGTGCCAGCAGCTCCCTGGACAGGCGGGATGGCTACACCTTC
CASSSLDRRDGYTF
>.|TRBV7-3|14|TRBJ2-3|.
TGTGCCAGCAGCGACCTGGGGGCCGAAGATACGCAGTATTTT
CASSDLGAEDTQYF
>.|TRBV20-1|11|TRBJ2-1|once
TGCAGTGCTAGACAGGGCAATGAGCAGTTCTTC
CSARQGNEQFF
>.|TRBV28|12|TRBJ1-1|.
TGTGCCAGCAGTTTATCGGACACTGAAGCTTTCTTT
CASSLSDTEAFF
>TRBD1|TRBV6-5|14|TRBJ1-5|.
TGTGCCAGCAGCCCCAGGGGGCGCAATCAGCCCCAGCATTTT
CASSPRGRNQPQHF
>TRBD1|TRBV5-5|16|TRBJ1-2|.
TGTGCCAGCAGCTTGTCCGGACAGGGGCAGGGCTATGGCTACACCTTC
CASSLSGQGQGYGYTF
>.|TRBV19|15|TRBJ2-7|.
TGTGCCAGTAGTATACCCGGGACACCCACCTACGAGCAGTACTTC
CASSIPGTPTYEQYF
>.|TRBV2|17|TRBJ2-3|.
TGTGCCAGCAGTGAGTGGATGGCGGGGACTAGCACAGATACGCAGTATTTT
CASSEWMAGTSTDTQYF
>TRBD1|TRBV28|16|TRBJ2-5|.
TGTGCCACCTCCGGGACAGGGGCCCCCTTAATAGAGACCCAGTACTTC
CATSGTGAPLIETQYF
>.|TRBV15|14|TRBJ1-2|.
TGTGCCACCAGCATAGACAGAGGAGGCTATGGCTACACCTTC
CATSIDRGGYGYTF